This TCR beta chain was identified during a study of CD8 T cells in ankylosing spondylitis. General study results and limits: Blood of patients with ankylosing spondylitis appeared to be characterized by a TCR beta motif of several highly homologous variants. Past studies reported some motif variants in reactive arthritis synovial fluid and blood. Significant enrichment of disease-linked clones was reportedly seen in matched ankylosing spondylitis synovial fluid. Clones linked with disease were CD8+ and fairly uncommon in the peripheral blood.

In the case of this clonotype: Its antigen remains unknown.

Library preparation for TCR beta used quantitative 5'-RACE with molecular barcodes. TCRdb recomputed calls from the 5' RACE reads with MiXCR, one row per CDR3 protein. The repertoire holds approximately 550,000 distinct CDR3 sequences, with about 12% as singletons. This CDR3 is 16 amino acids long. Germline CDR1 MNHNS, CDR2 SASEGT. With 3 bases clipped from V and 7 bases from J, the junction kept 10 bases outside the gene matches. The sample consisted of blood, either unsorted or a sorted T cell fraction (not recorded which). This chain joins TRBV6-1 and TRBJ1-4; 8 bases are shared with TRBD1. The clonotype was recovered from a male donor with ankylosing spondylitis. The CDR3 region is CASSDPATGAGEKLFF. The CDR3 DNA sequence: TGTGCCAGCAGTGACCCCGCGACAGGGGCCGGTGAAAAACTGTTTTTT.